Given below is one T cell receptor (beta chain) in context. Its antigen is as yet unknown. The PCR was carried out with 60 Vbeta primers and 13 Jbeta primers. The repertoire was sequenced with immunoSEQ multiplex PCR; TCRdb's copy has only in-frame clones and lacks some. The data contain 100,000 or so clones, roughly four fifths of them seen just once; the ten biggest clones take up roughly 3.5%. This sample stems from a study of cytomegalovirus exposure and HLA in healthy donors. Study-wide results and caveats: A previous analysis found most TCR beta V segments productive roughly 87% or roughly 30% of the time. A later analysis reported that several of the most significant clusters appeared to be linked to common viral pathogens, among them Epstein-Barr virus.

Between the trimmed V and J ends, which lost 3 bases and 0 bases, there was a span of 7 bases. The CDR3 covers 14 residues. Germline values: CDR1 KGHSH, CDR2 LQKENI. Sequences were obtained from PBMCs. The chain links TRBV18 to TRBJ2-3; D ambiguous. The clonotype was recovered from a man in his thirties or forties in good health and CMV-seropositive. Here the CDR3 reads CASSPLSSTDTQYF. The CDR3 DNA is TGTGCCAGCTCACCTTTGAGCAGCACAGATACGCAGTATTTT.